The rows below give T cell receptor beta chains drawn from one sample of a study of T cells after yellow fever vaccination. TCRdb recomputed calls from the 5' RACE reads with MiXCR, one row per CDR3 protein. The table lists 200,000 to 250,000 distinct CDR3 sequences, approximately 3% of them singletons, with around 3% in the top ten. The sample in question was CD4+ T cells sorted from PBMCs, obtained 10 days after the yellow fever booster vaccination. The receptors stem from a man aged 18 to 29 who received the YFV17D yellow fever vaccine. Each CDR3 is given with its conserved first and last residue. The D gene is left open where the match is weak. Size is omitted from some rows. Given values are once, few, many or a class for expanded clones.

d_call	v_call	j_call	clone_size	cdr3_nt	cdr3_aa
.	TRBV29-1	TRBJ2-5	many	TGCAGCGTTGACCTAAGAGGACTCGAGGGGACCCAGTACTTC	CSVDLRGLEGTQYF
TRBD2	TRBV5-1	TRBJ2-7	many	TGCGCCAGCAGCTTCGCGGGGGTTTCCTACGAGCAGTACTTC	CASSFAGVSYEQYF
.	TRBV14	TRBJ2-7	few	TGTGCCAGCAGCCAAACTAGGAGTTTCTACGAGCAGTACTTC	CASSQTRSFYEQYF
TRBD1	TRBV12-3/TRBV12-4	TRBJ1-2	many	TGTGCCAGCAGTGGCCGGACAGGACAGAACTATGGCTACACCTTC	CASSGRTGQNYGYTF
.	TRBV30	TRBJ1-1	.	TGTGCCTGGAATGAAGGGGGATTCATGAACACTGAAGCTTTCTTT	CAWNEGGFMNTEAFF
TRBD1	TRBV4-2	TRBJ1-2	few	TGTGCCAGCAGCCAAGACCTCCTCCTACAGGGGGCGGGGTATGGCTACACCTTC	CASSQDLLLQGAGYGYTF
TRBD1	TRBV10-3	TRBJ2-5	.	TGTGCCATCAGTGAGGGTAGGACAGGGGGCGACGAGACCCAGTACTTC	CAISEGRTGGDETQYF
.	TRBV7-9	TRBJ1-2	.	TGTGCCAGCAGCTTAGGTCGGAGTGACTATGGCTACACCTTC	CASSLGRSDYGYTF
.	TRBV5-1	TRBJ1-1	few	TGCGCCAGCAGACTCCTCTTGAGCAGGGTCACTGAAGCTTTCTTT	CASRLLLSRVTEAFF
.	TRBV5-4	TRBJ1-3	many	TGTGCCAGCAGCTCGGAGGGGGGGAGTAACACCATATATTTT	CASSSEGGSNTIYF
.	TRBV2	TRBJ2-2	many	TGTGCCAGCAGTCGGGAGAACACCGGGGAGCTGTTTTTT	CASSRENTGELFF
.	TRBV30	TRBJ2-3	.	TGTGCCTGGAGTGTATCCCACGGCAGGGTCAGCACAGATACGCAGTATTTT	CAWSVSHGRVSTDTQYF
TRBD1	TRBV30	TRBJ1-2	few	TGTGCCTGGGACAGGGCGAACTATGGCTACACCTTC	CAWDRANYGYTF
TRBD1	TRBV23-1	TRBJ2-2	.	TGCGCCAGCAGTCCCATGGACAGGGCTAACACCGGGGAGCTGTTTTTT	CASSPMDRANTGELFF
TRBD1	TRBV18	TRBJ2-1	many	TGTGCCAGCTCGCTAACGTCTCCGGGACAGGGCAATGAGCAGTTCTTC	CASSLTSPGQGNEQFF
TRBD1	TRBV20-1	TRBJ1-2	few	TGCAGTGCTAGAGAACAGGGGGAAGGGCTTGGCTACACCTTC	CSAREQGEGLGYTF
.	TRBV29-1	TRBJ2-1	few	TGCAGCGCGGAAGGGGGCAATGAGCAGTTCTTC	CSAEGGNEQFF
TRBD2	TRBV7-2	TRBJ2-7	.	TGTGCCAGCAGCTTTGGCGGGGGGGCGGTAGAGCAGTACTTC	CASSFGGGAVEQYF
.	TRBV7-2	TRBJ2-6	.	TGTGCCAGCAGCTTAATCACTGGGGCCAACGTCCTGACTTTC	CASSLITGANVLTF
.	TRBV29-1	TRBJ2-3	.	TGCAGCGTTGACAGGGGTGAGGATACGCAGTATTTT	CSVDRGEDTQYF
.	TRBV6-6	TRBJ1-2	many	TGTGCCAGCAGCCCCCATGGTGGGGCTGGCTACACCTTC	CASSPHGGAGYTF
.	TRBV20-1	TRBJ2-1	.	TGCAGTGCCACAGAGGGCCCTAAGAGGAATGAGCAGTTCTTC	CSATEGPKRNEQFF
TRBD1	TRBV7-6	TRBJ1-3	many	TGTGCCAGCAGCCGTGACAGGGCTGGAAACACCATATATTTT	CASSRDRAGNTIYF
TRBD2	TRBV20-1	TRBJ2-3	many	TGCAGTGCGGCCCGGCGGGGGACGGGTACGCAGTATTTT	CSAARRGTGTQYF
.	TRBV5-1	TRBJ2-3	many	TGCGCCAGCAGCTGGAGGGGACCGGGCACAGATACGCAGTATTTT	CASSWRGPGTDTQYF
.	TRBV6-2/TRBV6-3	TRBJ2-3	few	TGTGCCAGCAAGAAGGGGTCCACAGATACGCAGTATTTT	CASKKGSTDTQYF
.	TRBV10-3	TRBJ2-2	many	TGTGCCATCAATGACCATGGCGGGGAGCTGTTTTTT	CAINDHGGELFF
.	TRBV5-1	TRBJ1-2	.	TGCGCCAGCAGCTCATCCGACAGGATTAACTATGGCTACACCTTC	CASSSSDRINYGYTF
.	TRBV5-1	TRBJ2-3	.	TGCGCCAGCAGCTTGGCCCCGCCGGGGCTGGGGGCGCAGTATTTT	CASSLAPPGLGAQYF
.	TRBV5-1	TRBJ2-1	.	TGCGCCAGCAGCTTGGTAGGGATACCTCCCAATGAGCAGTTCTTC	CASSLVGIPPNEQFF